This entry describes one TCR beta chain. Its target is not known. Produced via immunoSEQ multiplex PCR; TCRdb's table is partial and in-frame only. This sample has 75,000 to 100,000 clones, with about 86% found just once. This entry belongs to a study of radiotherapy plus CTLA-4 blockade in lung cancer. Turning to the study itself: Among enrolled patients, under 20% responded and 30% to 40% achieved disease control.

Focal radiation and CTLA-4 blockade (ipilimumab) were tested in chemo-refractory metastatic non-small-cell lung cancer patients. Points from the study as a whole: With interferon-beta, early dynamics of blood T cell clones were reported to best predict response. Expansion of tumor-derived TCR clones was observed in blood after radiotherapy plus ipilimumab.

This receptor was obtained from a human donor with non-small cell lung cancer that progressed on radiotherapy plus ipilimumab. The sequencing here drew on peripheral blood, taken from a patient treated with radiotherapy plus ipilimumab.

The CDR3 DNA is TGCGCCAGCAGCTTGGTTCACCCCGGGGACAATGAGCAGTTCTTC. Translated: CASSLVHPGDNEQFF. The chain recombines TRBV5-1 with TRBJ2-1; D may be TRBD2 (5 bases). CDR1 SGHRS and CDR2 YFSETQ come from the germline V gene. The CDR3 has 15 amino acids. V lost 0 bases and J 5 bases, leaving 12 bases between the germline ends.